The 20 T cell receptor beta chains presented below share a single source sample, sequenced in a study of T cells in Graves' hyperthyroidism and ophthalmopathy. TCR beta CDR3 sequences were amplified from RNA transcripts. The TCR CDR3 was amplified in a first-round RT-PCR using the HTBI primer set. TCRdb redid the calling of the multiplex PCR reads with MiXCR, one entry per CDR3 protein. The data contain approximately 570,000 distinct CDR3 sequences, 15% to 20% of them singletons. The sample comprised blood. The receptors were gathered from a middle-aged man with Graves' ophthalmopathy.

The chain links TRBV27 to TRBJ1-2; 9 bases align to TRBD1. This CDR3 has 14 residues. CDR1 and CDR2 (germline): MNHEY, SMNVEV (reference sequence). V was clipped by 5 bases and J by 6 bases; unmatched bases: 7. The CDR3: CASSQGQGTHGYTF. Here the CDR3 DNA reads TGTGCCAGCAGTCAAGGACAGGGGACGCATGGCTACACCTTC.

This rearrangement joins TRBV18 to TRBJ2-7; TRBD1 might be the D (5 bases). V was cut by 3 bases and J by 7 bases, with 13 bases left in between. The CDR3 runs 13 residues. Germline values: CDR1 KGHSH, CDR2 LQKENI. CDR3 sequence (DNA): TGTGCCAGCTCACCCCCGGACAAGTCTGAGCAGTACTTC. Protein: CASSPPDKSEQYF.

This chain connects TRBV6-1 to TRBJ2-3, with 9 bases aligning to TRBD2. The CDR3 totals 15 residues. Germline trimming cut 8 bases from V and 0 bases from J; bases unmatched to any gene: 6. Germline CDR1 MNHNS, CDR2 SASEGT. CDR3 DNA: TGTGCCAGCTGGGGCGGGAGGGAGAGCACAGATACGCAGTATTTT. Its protein product is CASWGGRESTDTQYF.

This clonotype has ten or more counts. The V and J genes are TRBV12-3 or TRBV12-4 and TRBJ2-3, with unresolved D. The ends were cut back, 3 bases at V and 0 bases at J, with 13 bases in the middle. The CDR3 loop spans 16 amino acids. DNA for the CDR3: TGTGCCAGCAGTTTCTGGAAGCCGCCTAGCACAGATACGCAGTATTTT. Translated: CASSFWKPPSTDTQYF.

This clonotype was observed a handful of times. The CDR3 loop reads CASSPAGRSTDTQYF. Written as DNA, the CDR3 is TGTGCCAGCAGTCCTGCGGGGCGGAGCACAGATACGCAGTATTTT. This chain uses TRBV12-3 or TRBV12-4 with TRBJ2-3, with a weak D call TRBD2 (6 bases). V was pared by 5 bases and J by 0 bases, with 12 bases between. The length of the CDR3 is 15 residues.

V is TRBV9 and J is TRBJ2-2; 10 positions agree with TRBD2. CDR3 length equals 15 residues. V trimming: 0 bases; J trimming: 6 bases; junction bases outside the gene matches: 2. Germline V gene sequence: CDR1 SGDLS, CDR2 YYNGEE. CDR3 bases: TGTGCCAGCAGCGTAGTCGGACTAGCGGCCGGGGAGCTGTTTTTT. This translates into CASSVVGLAAGELFF.

This clonotype was observed a handful of times. The J gene is TRBJ2-7, the V gene TRBV9; possibly TRBD2 for D (6 bases). CDR3 length: 16 residues. Germline V gives CDR1 SGDLS, CDR2 YYNGEE. The V end was cut by 0 bases, the J end by 2 bases, with 15 bases between. DNA of the CDR3: TGTGCCAGCAGCGTAGGGGTAGCGGATCACCCCTACGAGCAGTACTTC. Its protein product is CASSVGVADHPYEQYF.

The CDR3 DNA sequence: TGTGCCAGTAGTTGGGTCGGGGAGCTGTTTTTT. Translating it yields CASSWVGELFF. The gene calls are TRBV19 and TRBJ2-2; unclear D gene. The V gene lost 5 bases and the J gene lost 7 bases, with 5 bases spanning the gap. CDR3 size: 11 residues. Germline CDR1 is LNHDA and CDR2 is SQIVND (reference sequence).

This chain joins TRBV4-3 and TRBJ2-2; D unclear. The germline V and J ends were trimmed by 5 bases and 2 bases, with 6 bases remaining between them. Germline CDR1 and CDR2: LGHNA and YSLEER. The CDR3 contains 13 residues. CDR3 DNA: TGCGCCAGCAGCTTGTACAACACCGGGGAGCTGTTTTTT. It yields the protein CASSLYNTGELFF.

This clonotype was seen only a few times. The chain carries TRBV4-2 and TRBJ2-7; D is unresolved. Trimming cost V 0 bases and J 3 bases, with 9 bases left between them. The V gene's germline CDR1 is LGHNA and CDR2 YNFKEQ. The CDR3 is 14 residues long. This CDR3 is CASSQDLGYYEQYF. The CDR3 coding sequence is TGTGCCAGCAGCCAAGATTTAGGTTACTACGAGCAGTACTTC.

This clonotype was seen only a few times. This chain uses TRBV2 with TRBJ2-3; 8 bases line up with TRBD1. V was clipped by 10 bases and J by 4 bases; unmatched bases: 13. Per germline, CDR1 SNHLY and CDR2 FYNNEI. This CDR3 comprises 15 residues. Here the CDR3 DNA reads TGTGCCACCACCCCGGGACAGGCGGGGTCAGATACGCAGTATTTT. As protein: CATTPGQAGSDTQYF.

CDR3 sequence (DNA): TGCGCCAGCAGCTTGGGCAAAGGGAGGGAAGCTAATTCACCCCTCCACTTT. Protein: CASSLGKGREANSPLHF. V usage is TRBV5-1 and J usage is TRBJ1-6, with D uncertain. Trimming left V 0 bases short and J 6 bases short, with 16 bases between. Germline V CDR1 and CDR2: SGHRS, YFSETQ. This CDR3 contains 17 residues.

The rearrangement uses TRBV3-1 and TRBJ1-2; a possible D gene is TRBD1 (5 bases). This CDR3 spans 15 amino acids. V was pared by 4 bases and J by 3 bases, with 15 bases between. CDR1 LGHDT and CDR2 YNNKEL come from the germline V gene (reference sequence). Here the CDR3 DNA reads TGTGCCAGCAGCCTCGGGGGTCCCACCCACTATGGCTACACCTTC. This gives the protein CASSLGGPTHYGYTF.

In its sample, this clonotype was seen a few times. The chain recombines TRBV14 with TRBJ2-1; D might be TRBD1 (6 bases). CDR3 length equals 15 residues. V gave up 4 bases and J gave up 2 bases, with 12 bases separating them. The germline gives CDR1 SGHDN, CDR2 FVKESK. CDR3: CASSPQGPAYNEQFF. The CDR3 DNA reads TGTGCCAGCAGCCCCCAGGGGCCGGCCTACAATGAGCAGTTCTTC. Filled out from reference TRBV14 and TRBJ2-1, the complete variable domain reads EAGVTQFPSHSVIEKGQTVTLRCDPISGHDNLYWYRRVMGKEIKFLLHFVKESKQDESGMPNNRFLAERTGGTYSTLKVQPAELEDSGVYFCASSPQGPAYNEQFFGPGTRLTVL.

This clonotype came up many times. The chain has TRBV20-1 and TRBJ2-5, with D perhaps matching TRBD2 (5 bases). Per the germline V gene, CDR1 is DFQATT and CDR2 is SNEGSKA (reference sequence). The CDR3 has 16 amino acids. Trimming removed 0 bases at V and 2 bases at J, with 16 bases between. CDR3 DNA sequence: TGCAGTGCTAGAGATCCATCTAGCTCCCTGCAAGAGACCCAGTACTTC. This translates into CSARDPSSSLQETQYF.

This clonotype was recorded many times. The chain has TRBV7-9 and TRBJ1-1; no clear D gene. V lost 5 bases to trimming and J lost 3 bases, with 10 bases between them. Germline CDR1 reads SEHNR; CDR2 reads FQNEAQ (reference sequence). The CDR3 totals 13 residues. The CDR3 sequence is CASSKPPDTEAFF. CDR3 DNA: TGTGCCAGCAGCAAACCGCCGGACACTGAAGCTTTCTTT.

As concerns this clonotype: This CDR3 fails to terminate in the conserved phenylalanine or tryptophan, so it likely reflects a read error. This chain joins TRBV11-2 and TRBJ2-2; D ambiguous. The CDR3 spans 14 residues. V lost 4 bases and J 1 base, leaving 7 bases between the germline ends. CDR1 is SGHAT, CDR2 FQNNGV, per germline. In DNA form, the CDR3 reads TGTGCCAGCAGCTCCCAAGAGAACACCGGGGAGCTGTTTCTT. Encoded protein: CASSSQENTGELFL.

There are a few counts of this clonotype. The rearrangement joins TRBV6-2 or TRBV6-3 to TRBJ1-2; D remains unclear. V lost 3 bases and J lost 6, with 11 bases in between. Germline V gene sequence: CDR1 MNHEY, CDR2 SVGEGT. This CDR3 is built from 13 residues. The CDR3 sequence is CASSYFGSDGYTF. The DNA of the CDR3 is TGTGCCAGCAGTTATTTCGGTAGCGATGGCTACACCTTC.

This chain connects TRBV6-5 to TRBJ2-7; D remains unclear. The germline V gene has CDR1 MNHEY and CDR2 SVGAGI. The length of the CDR3 is 15 residues. V was shortened by 4 bases and J by 0 bases, with 13 bases between the two germline ends. CDR3 sequence (DNA): TGTGCCAGCAGTTTAGCCAGCGAGAGCTCCTACGAGCAGTACTTC. Translation gives CASSLASESSYEQYF.

This clonotype was seen repeatedly, ten times or more. The chain combines TRBV20-1 with TRBJ2-1; TRBD2 matches 9 bases. The germline V gene encodes CDR1 DFQATT and CDR2 SNEGSKA (reference sequence). Trimming took 5 bases from V and 6 from J; bases not matched to a gene: 17. This CDR3 region has 17 residues. The CDR3 nucleotides read TGCAGTGCTTGGCGGGGGGGACTAGCTCGTGGGGGCAATGAGCAGTTCTTC. Its protein is CSAWRGGLARGGNEQFF.